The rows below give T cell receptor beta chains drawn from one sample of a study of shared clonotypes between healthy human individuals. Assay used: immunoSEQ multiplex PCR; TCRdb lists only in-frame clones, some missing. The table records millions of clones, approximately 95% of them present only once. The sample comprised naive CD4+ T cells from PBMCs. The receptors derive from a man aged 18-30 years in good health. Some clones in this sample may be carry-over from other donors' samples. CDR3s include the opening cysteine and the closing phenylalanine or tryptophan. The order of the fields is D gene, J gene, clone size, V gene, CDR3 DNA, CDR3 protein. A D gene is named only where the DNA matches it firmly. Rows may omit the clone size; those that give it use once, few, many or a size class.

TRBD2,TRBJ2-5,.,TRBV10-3,TGTGCCATCAGTGGGGGACTAGGGGTTGAGACCCAGTACTTC,CAISGGLGVETQYF
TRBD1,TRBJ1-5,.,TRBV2,TGTGCCAGCAGATGGACAGGGATTCAGCCCCAGCATTTT,CASRWTGIQPQHF
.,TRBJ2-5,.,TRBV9,TGTGCCAGCAGCGTAAGCTGGTATGAGACCCAGTACTTC,CASSVSWYETQYF
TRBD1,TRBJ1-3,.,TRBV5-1,TGCGCCAGCAGCTTGGCGGGACAGGGTTTTGGAAACACCATATATTTT,CASSLAGQGFGNTIYF
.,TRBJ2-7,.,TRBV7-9,TGTGCCAGCAGCTTAGGGGACACGCGGTCCTACGAGCAGTACTTC,CASSLGDTRSYEQYF
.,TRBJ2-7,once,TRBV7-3,TGTGCCAGCAGCTTAAACAGGGAGAACGAGCAGTACTTC,CASSLNRENEQYF
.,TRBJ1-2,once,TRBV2,TGTGCCAGCAGCTCACAAACGGCTAACTATGGCTACACCTTC,CASSSQTANYGYTF
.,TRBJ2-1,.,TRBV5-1,TGCGCCAGCAGCGTAGGACTTCAGAGCTCCTACAATGAGCAGTTCTTC,CASSVGLQSSYNEQFF
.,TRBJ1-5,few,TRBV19,TGTGCCAGTAGAGCTAGGGGCAATCAGCCCCAGCATTTT,CASRARGNQPQHF
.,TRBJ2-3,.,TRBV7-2,TGTGCCAGCAGCCTTCCCGGGACTCCTGGCACAGATACGCAGTATTTT,CASSLPGTPGTDTQYF
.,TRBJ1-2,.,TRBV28,TGTGCCAGCAGTTTGGAAGGTCTCTATGGCTACACCTTC,CASSLEGLYGYTF